This entry lists 28 T cell receptor beta chains sequenced from one sample in a study of cytomegalovirus exposure and HLA in healthy donors. The PCR used 60 Vbeta and 13 Jbeta primers. Using immunoSEQ multiplex PCR, the repertoire was profiled, and TCRdb retains in-frame clones only, with some absent. The sample contains roughly 120,000 clones, around 68% of which appear only once. The source material was PBMCs. The receptors shown here come from a woman aged 45 to 65 in good health and CMV-seropositive.

This clone has a single count. V usage is TRBV10-3 and J usage is TRBJ2-5, with D possibly being TRBD1 (5 bases). Trimming removed 2 bases from V and 0 bases from J, with 10 bases in between. Germline V gives CDR1 ENHRY, CDR2 SYGVKD. The CDR3 is 15 amino acids. CDR3 DNA: TGTGCCATCAGTGAGCAGACAGAGTACCAAGAGACCCAGTACTTC. Translating it yields CAISEQTEYQETQYF.

This clone was seen more than once but under ten times. The rearrangement joins TRBV29-1 to TRBJ2-2; 9 nucleotides line up with TRBD2. The V and J ends lost 7 bases and 6 bases, in that order; junction bases with no gene match: 9. From germline, CDR1 is SQVTM and CDR2 ANQGSEA. The length of the CDR3 is 14 residues. The CDR3 coding sequence is TGCAGCGCCGACGGCGGGAGGGGCTCCGGGGAGCTGTTTTTT. Translating gives CSADGGRGSGELFF.

The V and J genes are TRBV7-2 and TRBJ2-3; 8 bases agree with TRBD1. V trimming: 1 base; J trimming: 0 bases; junction bases outside the gene matches: 6. The CDR3 totals 17 residues. CDR1 and CDR2 from the germline V gene are SGHTA and FQGNSA. DNA for the CDR3: TGTGCCAGCAGCTTAGTGGGGACAGGAGCTAGCACAGATACGCAGTATTTT. Translating gives CASSLVGTGASTDTQYF.

This clone came up a few times. CDR3 sequence (DNA): TGCGCCAGCAGCCGAGCGAAGGACAGAATAAACACTGAAGCTTTCTTT. It yields the protein CASSRAKDRINTEAFF. This sequence joins TRBV4-3 and TRBJ1-1; weak D call: TRBD1 (6 bases). This CDR3 is 16 amino acids long. Germline lookup yields CDR1 LGHNA and CDR2 YSLEER. V was cut by 4 bases and J by 2 bases, with 17 bases left in between.

V is TRBV29-1 and J is TRBJ1-2, with D hard to call. CDR1 is SQVTM and CDR2 is ANQGSEA in the germline V gene. The CDR3 contains 12 residues. V was clipped by 0 bases and J by 5 bases, with 7 bases between them. Here the CDR3 reads CSVEDFRYGYTF. Here the CDR3 DNA reads TGCAGCGTTGAAGACTTTCGGTATGGCTACACCTTC.

The gene calls are TRBV4-2 and TRBJ2-3, with 11 bases that match TRBD1. With 1 base clipped from V and 3 bases from J, the junction kept 3 bases outside the gene matches. Germline CDR1 reads LGHNA; CDR2 reads YNFKEQ. The CDR3 consists of 16 residues. The CDR3 protein is CASSQGTGGGTDTQYF. The CDR3, as DNA: TGTGCCAGCAGCCAAGGGACAGGGGGCGGAACAGATACGCAGTATTTT.

This rearrangement joins TRBV4-1 to TRBJ1-4, with 7 nucleotides matching TRBD1. Germline values: CDR1 MGHRA, CDR2 YSYEKL. The CDR3 spans 16 residues. Trimming cost V 0 bases and J 7 bases; bases outside gene matches: 8. The CDR3 sequence is CASSQEGTGAGEKLFF. The DNA for the CDR3 is TGCGCCAGCAGCCAAGAGGGTACAGGGGCGGGTGAAAAACTGTTTTTT.

This clone was seen only a few times. The chain links TRBV14 to TRBJ1-1; a weak D match, TRBD1 (6 bases). The germline V and J ends were trimmed by 4 bases and 6 bases, with 18 bases remaining between them. This CDR3 region has 15 residues. Germline CDR1 reads SGHDN; CDR2 reads FVKESK. The CDR3 nucleotides are TGTGCCAGCAGCCCGTTAGACAGGTATTCGGCTGAAGCTTTCTTT. This sequence encodes CASSPLDRYSAEAFF. The full variable domain, its missing parts supplied by reference TRBV14 and TRBJ1-1, is EAGVTQFPSHSVIEKGQTVTLRCDPISGHDNLYWYRRVMGKEIKFLLHFVKESKQDESGMPNNRFLAERTGGTYSTLKVQPAELEDSGVYFCASSPLDRYSAEAFFGQGTRLTVV.

The V and J genes are TRBV25-1 and TRBJ2-4; D might be TRBD1 (6 bases). Per the germline V gene, CDR1 is MGHDK and CDR2 is SYGVNS. Deletions cut 6 bases from V and 0 bases from J, with 21 bases between. This CDR3 region has 18 residues. The CDR3 protein is CASRRQGQNSLAKNIQYF. The CDR3 nucleotides read TGTGCCAGCAGGCGGCAGGGGCAAAATTCCTTAGCCAAAAACATTCAGTACTTC. Together with reference TRBV25-1 and TRBJ2-4, the CDR3 gives the full variable domain: EADIYQTPRYLVIGTGKKITLECSQTMGHDKMYWYQQDPGMELHLIHYSYGVNSTEKGDLSSESTVSRIRTEHFPLTLESARPSHTSQYLCASRRQGQNSLAKNIQYFGAGTRLSVL.

The chain couples TRBV7-9 to TRBJ2-5, with D maybe TRBD2 (6 bases). Germline V gives CDR1 SEHNR, CDR2 FQNEAQ (reference sequence). V lost 7 bases, J lost 2 bases, and 14 bases lay in between. The CDR3 is 14 amino acids. The CDR3 is CASTPAGRQETQYF. The CDR3 region has the DNA TGTGCCAGCACTCCAGCGGGTCGACAAGAGACCCAGTACTTC.

The J gene is TRBJ1-1, the V gene TRBV19; D gene uncertain. This CDR3 is 15 amino acids long. Trimming stripped 3 bases from V and 0 bases from J, with 11 bases between. Per the germline V gene, CDR1 is LNHDA and CDR2 is SQIVND (reference sequence). CDR3 DNA: TGTGCCAGTAGTATCGTTTCAGAAATGAACACTGAAGCTTTCTTT. Amino acid sequence: CASSIVSEMNTEAFF. Full variable domain (outside the CDR3, taken from reference TRBV19 and TRBJ1-1): DGGITQSPKYLFRKEGQNVTLSCEQNLNHDAMYWYRQDPGQGLRLIYYSQIVNDFQKGDIAEGYSVSREKKESFPLTVTSAQKNPTAFYLCASSIVSEMNTEAFFGQGTRLTVV.

The rearrangement uses TRBV2 and TRBJ1-1; D call uncertain. Germline V lookup: CDR1 SNHLY, CDR2 FYNNEI. V dropped 6 bases and J dropped 2 bases, with 13 bases sitting between them. This CDR3 contains 14 residues. The CDR3 DNA follows: TGTGCCAGCAGGTCGAACCAGATTAACACTGAAGCTTTCTTT. Its protein product is CASRSNQINTEAFF.

The V gene is TRBV30, the J gene TRBJ2-7, with D perhaps matching TRBD2 (5 bases). This CDR3 has 13 residues. V was cut by 0 bases and J by 5 bases, with 11 bases left in between. Germline-derived CDR1 and CDR2 are GTSNPN and SVGIG (reference sequence). The CDR3 reads CAWSVGDIHEQYF. Written as DNA, the CDR3 is TGTGCCTGGAGTGTGGGAGACATCCACGAGCAGTACTTC.

This chain uses TRBV20-1 with TRBJ1-2, with D hard to call. This CDR3 spans 11 amino acids. Deletions cut 3 bases from V and 7 bases from J, with 9 bases between. Germline V gives CDR1 DFQATT, CDR2 SNEGSKA (reference sequence). The CDR3 DNA reads TGCAGTGCTAGCCCGGGTCCTGGCTACACCTTC. This gives the protein CSASPGPGYTF.

V gene TRBV19 combines with J gene TRBJ2-2; tentative D call: TRBD1 (6 bases). V was trimmed by 3 bases and J by 2 bases, leaving 10 bases between them. CDR3 size: 15 residues. CDR1 and CDR2 from the germline V gene are LNHDA and SQIVND (reference sequence). CDR3 bases: TGTGCCAGTAGTATGGTGGACAGCAACACCGGGGAGCTGTTTTTT. Translated, it gives CASSMVDSNTGELFF.

The chain recombines TRBV15 with TRBJ2-1, with 7 bases lining up with TRBD2. CDR1 LNHNV and CDR2 YYDKDF come from the germline V gene (reference sequence). Trimming at V came to 0 bases and at J to 6 bases, leaving 20 bases not matched to a gene. The CDR3 extends over 20 amino acids. The CDR3 DNA reads TGTGCCACCAGCAGAGATAAGTCTATCTCGGCCCCGGGAGGAGGCAATGAGCAGTTCTTC. Its protein is CATSRDKSISAPGGGNEQFF.

This clone was counted a few times. Distinct nucleotide sequences in the sample also encode this CDR3. The CDR3, as DNA: TGTGCCAGCAGCCGAACTGGACAGGTCAATCAGCCCCAGCATTTT. Its protein product is CASSRTGQVNQPQHF. The rearrangement uses TRBV7-2 and TRBJ1-5; 7 bases align to TRBD1. The junction had 7 bases not matched to a gene; V was cut back by 5 bases and J by 3 bases. Germline loops: CDR1 SGHTA, CDR2 FQGNSA. This CDR3 comprises 15 residues.

This chain uses TRBV29-1 with TRBJ1-2; no definite D call. The CDR3 is 14 amino acids. CDR1 SQVTM and CDR2 ANQGSEA come from the germline V gene. V was pared by 1 base and J by 8 bases, with 17 bases between. The CDR3 DNA is TGCAGCGTTGAAGCCCTAGACTTTGGGTTAGGCTACACCTTC. This translates into CSVEALDFGLGYTF.

The rearrangement joins TRBV19 to TRBJ2-3; 7 positions agree with TRBD1. Trimming removed 5 bases from V and 1 base from J; junction bases left unmatched: 12. The CDR3 has 17 amino acids. The germline V gene encodes CDR1 LNHDA and CDR2 SQIVND (reference sequence). Written as DNA, the CDR3 is TGTGCCAGTAGTCCAACCTGGGACAGCTTCGGCACAGATACGCAGTATTTT. Translating gives CASSPTWDSFGTDTQYF.

The chain is built from TRBV27 and TRBJ1-3; D might be TRBD1 (5 bases). Germline V gene data show CDR1 as MNHEY and CDR2 as SMNVEV (reference sequence). Trimming took off 2 bases at V and 4 bases at J, with 6 bases between the two ends. This CDR3 is built from 13 residues. The CDR3 loop is CASSLQGGNTIYF. As DNA, the CDR3 is TGTGCCAGCAGTTTACAGGGAGGAAACACCATATATTTT.

The rearrangement joins TRBV6-1 to TRBJ1-6; D remains unclear. Per the germline V gene, CDR1 is MNHNS and CDR2 is SASEGT. The length of the CDR3 is 15 residues. Trimming pared 1 base from V and 10 bases from J, leaving 14 bases between. The CDR3 DNA is TGTGCCAGCAGTGAAGTTCTGGGTGTGGAGTCACCCCTCCACTTT. It encodes CASSEVLGVESPLHF.

V usage is TRBV5-4 and J usage is TRBJ1-2; D ambiguous. CDR1 is SGHNT and CDR2 is YYREEE in the germline V gene (reference sequence). The germline V and J ends were trimmed by 0 bases and 8 bases, with 17 bases remaining between them. The CDR3 sequence is 15 residues long. CDR3 sequence: CASSLATTGGIGYTF. The CDR3 DNA is TGTGCCAGCAGCTTGGCGACAACGGGAGGGATCGGCTACACCTTC.

The V and J genes are TRBV7-6 and TRBJ1-3; no definite D call. Trimming pared 7 bases from V and 0 bases from J, leaving 10 bases between. Germline V gene lookup returns CDR1 SGHVS and CDR2 FNYEAQ. This CDR3 comprises 14 residues. The chain's CDR3 is CASKSLSSGNTIYF. The CDR3 DNA follows: TGTGCCAGCAAGTCGCTGAGCTCTGGAAACACCATATATTTT.

The chain has TRBV27 and TRBJ1-1, with TRBD1 identical over 7 bases. V was pared by 2 bases and J by 3 bases, with 3 bases of the junction left unmatched. The CDR3 has 14 residues. Per the germline V gene, CDR1 is MNHEY and CDR2 is SMNVEV (reference sequence). This chain's CDR3 is CASSLGQVHTEAFF. CDR3 sequence (DNA): TGTGCCAGCAGTTTAGGACAGGTTCACACTGAAGCTTTCTTT.

The chain couples TRBV7-9 to TRBJ1-3, with TRBD1 as a possible D gene (6 bases). The V and J ends lost 2 bases and 0 bases respectively, with 11 bases between them. The germline V gene has CDR1 SEHNR and CDR2 FQNEAQ (reference sequence). The CDR3 is made up of 16 amino acids. The CDR3 region has the DNA TGTGCCAGCAGCTTAACAGGGACCAGCTCTGGAAACACCATATATTTT. This translates into CASSLTGTSSGNTIYF.

The chain links TRBV10-3 to TRBJ1-1; D possibly corresponds to TRBD1 (6 bases). Germline lookup yields CDR1 ENHRY and CDR2 SYGVKD. Trimming removed 2 bases from V and 5 bases from J, with 18 bases in between. The CDR3 covers 16 residues. CDR3 sequence (DNA): TGTGCCATCAGTGAGGGGCCCGCCCAGGGGCTTACTGAAGCTTTCTTT. Protein: CAISEGPAQGLTEAFF.

The V call is TRBV28, the J call TRBJ1-5; D gene ambiguous. The CDR3 has 12 amino acids. Germline V lookup: CDR1 MDHEN, CDR2 SYDVKM. V shed 4 bases and J shed 4 bases, with 5 bases lying between them. This chain's CDR3 is CASSSGNQPQHF. In nucleotides, the CDR3 is TGTGCCAGCAGTTCCGGGAATCAGCCCCAGCATTTT.

This chain links TRBV7-2 with TRBJ2-1; TRBD2 aligns across 9 bases. Germline V CDR1 and CDR2: SGHTA, FQGNSA. CDR3 size: 13 residues. J was trimmed by 6 bases and V by 4 bases; bases with no gene match: 1. CDR3 amino acids: CASSSGLANEQFF. The CDR3 DNA reads as TGTGCCAGCAGCTCGGGACTAGCCAATGAGCAGTTCTTC.